What follows describes a single T cell receptor (beta chain). The data belong to a study of T cell changes during pregnancy in multiple sclerosis. The V gene's germline CDR1 is SGDLS and CDR2 YYNGEE. Trimming removed 4 bases from V and 6 bases from J, with 7 bases in between. The CDR3 has 12 residues. Sequencing was performed with immunoSEQ multiplex PCR; in TCRdb, only in-frame clones are kept and a portion is missing. The data hold some 10,000 clones, with 83% observed a single time. The V and J genes are TRBV9 and TRBJ2-2; D is unclear. Sample: CD8+ T cells from peripheral blood mononuclear cells, taken in the third trimester of pregnancy. This TCR was sampled from a female donor in good health, enrolled as a control in a pregnancy study. Here the CDR3 DNA reads TGTGCCAGCAGCCCCCTAGCCGGGGAGCTGTTTTTT. It translates to CASSPLAGELFF. The full variable domain, rest sourced from reference TRBV9 and TRBJ2-2, is DSGVTQTPKHLITATGQRVTLRCSPRSGDLSVYWYQQSLDQGLQFLIQYYNGEERAKGNILERFSAQQFPDLHSELNLSSLELGDSALYFCASSPLAGELFFGEGSRLTVL.